The T cell receptor (beta chain) under discussion was sequenced for a study of T cell responses to AZD1222 COVID-19 vaccine. Broader study findings: The peak T cell response came first, and repertoires were sampled only after it. Reportedly, close to half of spike-specific TCRs are directed against unmutated variant regions. Compared with day 0, the breadth and depth of the Spike-specific TCR repertoire rose significantly after two doses of AZD1222. Clonal diversity was possibly underestimated; the donors were predominantly white British and more often female.

Assay: immunoSEQ multiplex PCR; the TCRdb copy retains only in-frame clones and omits some. The table has about 150,000 clones, 86% seen once; the top ten hold more than 5.5%. The V end was cut by 5 bases, the J end by 7 bases, with 24 bases between. Germline assignment: CDR1 SGHVS and CDR2 FQNEAQ. The CDR3 extends over 16 amino acids. Worth noting for this clone: The antigen is not known.

The chain links TRBV7-8 to TRBJ2-7; D possibly corresponds to TRBD2 (6 bases). The input for sequencing was peripheral blood, taken on day 0 of MenACWY control vaccination. The TCR was taken from an adult in good health. The CDR3 here is CASSARRDLGKSEQYV. The CDR3 DNA follows: TGTGCCAGCAGCGCCAGGCGGGACTTAGGTAAATCGGAGCAGTACGTC.